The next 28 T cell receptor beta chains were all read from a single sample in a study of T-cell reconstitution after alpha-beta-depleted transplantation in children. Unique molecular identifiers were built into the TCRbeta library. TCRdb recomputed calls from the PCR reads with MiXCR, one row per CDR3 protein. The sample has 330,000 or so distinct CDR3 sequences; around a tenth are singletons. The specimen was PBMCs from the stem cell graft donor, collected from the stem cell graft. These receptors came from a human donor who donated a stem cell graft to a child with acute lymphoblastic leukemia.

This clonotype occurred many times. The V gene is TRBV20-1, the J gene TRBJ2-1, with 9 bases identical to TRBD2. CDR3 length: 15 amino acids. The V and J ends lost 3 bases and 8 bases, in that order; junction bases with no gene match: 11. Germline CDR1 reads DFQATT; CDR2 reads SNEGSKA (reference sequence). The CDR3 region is CSASVAGEVNDEQFF. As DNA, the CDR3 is TGCAGTGCTAGCGTAGCGGGAGAGGTCAACGATGAGCAGTTCTTC.

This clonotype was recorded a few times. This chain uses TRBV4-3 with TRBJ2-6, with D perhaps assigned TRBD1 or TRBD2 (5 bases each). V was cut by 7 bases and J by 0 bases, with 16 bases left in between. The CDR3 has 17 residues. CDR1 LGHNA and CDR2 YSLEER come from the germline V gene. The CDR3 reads CASTPGTSSSGANVLTF. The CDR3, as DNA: TGCGCCAGCACTCCCGGGACGTCGAGCTCTGGGGCCAACGTCCTGACTTTC.

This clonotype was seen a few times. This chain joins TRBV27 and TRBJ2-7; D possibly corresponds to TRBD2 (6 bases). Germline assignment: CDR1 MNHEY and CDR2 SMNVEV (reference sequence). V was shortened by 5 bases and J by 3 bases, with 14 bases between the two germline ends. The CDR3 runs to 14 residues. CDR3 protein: CASSVEPGGYEQYF. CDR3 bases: TGTGCCAGCAGTGTGGAGCCCGGGGGCTACGAGCAGTACTTC.

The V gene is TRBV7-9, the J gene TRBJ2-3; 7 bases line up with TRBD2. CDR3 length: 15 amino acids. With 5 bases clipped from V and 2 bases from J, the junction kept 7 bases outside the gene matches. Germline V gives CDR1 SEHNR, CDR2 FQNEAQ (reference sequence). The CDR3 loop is CASSPMGGITDTQYF. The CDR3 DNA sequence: TGTGCCAGCAGCCCAATGGGGGGGATCACAGATACGCAGTATTTT.

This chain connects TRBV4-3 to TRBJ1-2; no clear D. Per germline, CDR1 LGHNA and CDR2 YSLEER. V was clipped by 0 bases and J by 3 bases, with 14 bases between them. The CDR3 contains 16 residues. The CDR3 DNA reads TGCGCCAGCAGCCAAGACCCCCCAGGACCAGACTATGGCTACACCTTC. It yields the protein CASSQDPPGPDYGYTF.

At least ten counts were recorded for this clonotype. The chain's CDR3 is CSASTGRTDTQYF. The CDR3 nucleotides read TGCAGCGCTAGCACAGGGCGCACAGATACGCAGTATTTT. The rearrangement links TRBV29-1 to TRBJ2-3; D may be TRBD1 (6 bases). Looked up from germline, CDR1 is SQVTM and CDR2 is ANQGSEA. The CDR3 length is 13 residues. V shed 7 bases and J shed 1 base, with 12 bases lying between them.

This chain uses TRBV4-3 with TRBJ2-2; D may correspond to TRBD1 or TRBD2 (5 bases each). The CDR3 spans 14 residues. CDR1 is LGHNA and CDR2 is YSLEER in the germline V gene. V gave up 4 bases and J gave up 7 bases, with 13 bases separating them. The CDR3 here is CASSPGRGVGELFF. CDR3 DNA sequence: TGCGCCAGCAGCCCAGGGCGAGGGGTCGGGGAGCTGTTTTTT.

CDR3 bases: TGTGCCAGCAGTTTTAGCGGGAGAGGTCGGGCAGATACGCAGTATTTT. Its protein product is CASSFSGRGRADTQYF. The rearrangement uses TRBV27 and TRBJ2-3; 9 positions agree with TRBD2. Germline CDR1 is MNHEY and CDR2 is SMNVEV (reference sequence). The CDR3 loop spans 16 amino acids. The trim removed 3 bases at V and 4 bases at J, leaving 8 bases unmatched.

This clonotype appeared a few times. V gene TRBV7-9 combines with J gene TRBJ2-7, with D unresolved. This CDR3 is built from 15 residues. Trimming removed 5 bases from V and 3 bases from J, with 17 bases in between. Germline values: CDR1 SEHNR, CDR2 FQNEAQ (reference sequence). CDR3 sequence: CASSRPSRGVYEQYF. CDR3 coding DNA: TGTGCCAGCAGCCGCCCGAGTCGCGGAGTCTACGAGCAGTACTTC.

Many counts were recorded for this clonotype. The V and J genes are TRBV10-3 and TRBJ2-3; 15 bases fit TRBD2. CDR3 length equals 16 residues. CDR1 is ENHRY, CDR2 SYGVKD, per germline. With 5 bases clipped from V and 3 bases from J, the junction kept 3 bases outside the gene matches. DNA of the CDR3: TGTGCCATCAGTCCGGGACTAGCGGGAGGTACAGATACGCAGTATTTT. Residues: CAISPGLAGGTDTQYF.

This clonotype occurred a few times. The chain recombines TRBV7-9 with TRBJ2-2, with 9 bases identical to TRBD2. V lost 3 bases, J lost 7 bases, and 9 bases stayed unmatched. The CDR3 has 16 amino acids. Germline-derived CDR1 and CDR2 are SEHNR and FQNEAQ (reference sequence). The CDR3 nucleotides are TGTGCCAGCAGCTTCGGGGTAGCGGGAGAAATCGGGGAGCTGTTTTTT. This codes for CASSFGVAGEIGELFF.

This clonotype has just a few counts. This CDR3 is CASRDRASAYEQYF. Here the CDR3 DNA reads TGTGCCAGCAGGGACAGGGCTTCTGCCTACGAGCAGTACTTC. The chain recombines TRBV27 with TRBJ2-7; 8 bases line up with TRBD1. The CDR3 extends over 14 amino acids. V was clipped by 6 bases and J by 2 bases; unmatched bases: 6. Germline assignment: CDR1 MNHEY and CDR2 SMNVEV (reference sequence).

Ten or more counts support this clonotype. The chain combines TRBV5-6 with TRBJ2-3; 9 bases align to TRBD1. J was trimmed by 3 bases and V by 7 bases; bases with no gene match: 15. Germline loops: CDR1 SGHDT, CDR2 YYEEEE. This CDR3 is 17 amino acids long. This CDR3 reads CASSSLYRDRATDTQYF. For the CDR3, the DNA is TGTGCCAGCTCCTCACTCTACCGGGACAGGGCTACAGATACGCAGTATTTT.

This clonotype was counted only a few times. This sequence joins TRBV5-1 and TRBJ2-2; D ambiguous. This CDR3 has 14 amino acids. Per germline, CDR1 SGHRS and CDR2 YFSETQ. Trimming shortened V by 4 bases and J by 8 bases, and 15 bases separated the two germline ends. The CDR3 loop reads CASSATLVAGELFF. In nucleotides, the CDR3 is TGCGCCAGCAGCGCCACCTTAGTAGCTGGGGAGCTGTTTTTT.

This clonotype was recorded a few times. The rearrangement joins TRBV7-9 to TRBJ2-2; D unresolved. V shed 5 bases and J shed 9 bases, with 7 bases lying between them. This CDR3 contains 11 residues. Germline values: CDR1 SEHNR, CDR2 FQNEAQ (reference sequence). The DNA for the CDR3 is TGTGCCAGCAGCCAAGAAAGGGAGCTGTTTTTT. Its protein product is CASSQERELFF.

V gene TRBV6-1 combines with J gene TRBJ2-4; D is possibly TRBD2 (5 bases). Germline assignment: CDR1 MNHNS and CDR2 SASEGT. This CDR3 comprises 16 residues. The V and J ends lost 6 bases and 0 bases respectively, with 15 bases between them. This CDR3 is CASSQRPGIAKNIQYF. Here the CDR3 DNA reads TGTGCCAGCAGCCAAAGGCCGGGGATAGCCAAAAACATTCAGTACTTC.

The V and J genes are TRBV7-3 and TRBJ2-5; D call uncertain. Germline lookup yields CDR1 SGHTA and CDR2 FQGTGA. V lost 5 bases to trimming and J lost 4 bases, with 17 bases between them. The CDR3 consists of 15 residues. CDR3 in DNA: TGTGCCAGCAGCCCTTCCTGGATTATTGGAGAGACCCAGTACTTC. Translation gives CASSPSWIIGETQYF.

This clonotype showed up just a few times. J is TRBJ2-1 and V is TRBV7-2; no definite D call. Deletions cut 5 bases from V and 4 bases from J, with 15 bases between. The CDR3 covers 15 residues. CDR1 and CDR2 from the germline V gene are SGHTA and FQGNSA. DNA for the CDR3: TGTGCCAGCAGCCCCGCCTCGAGTGCGTACAATGAGCAGTTCTTC. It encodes CASSPASSAYNEQFF.

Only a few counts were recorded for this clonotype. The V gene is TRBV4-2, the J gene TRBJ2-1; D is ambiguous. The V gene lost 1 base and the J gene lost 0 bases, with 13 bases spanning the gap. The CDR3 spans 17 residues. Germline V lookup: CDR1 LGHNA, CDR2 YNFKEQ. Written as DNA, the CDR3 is TGTGCCAGCAGCCAAGGGGCCAAAGGTTTCTCCTACAATGAGCAGTTCTTC. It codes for CASSQGAKGFSYNEQFF.

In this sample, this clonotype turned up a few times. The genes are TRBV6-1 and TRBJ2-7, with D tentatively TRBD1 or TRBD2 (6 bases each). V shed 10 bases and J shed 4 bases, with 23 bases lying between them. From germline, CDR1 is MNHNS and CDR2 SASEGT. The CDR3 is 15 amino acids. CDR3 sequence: CATKALGGGPYEQYF. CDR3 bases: TGTGCCACCAAGGCCCTTGGTGGGGGGCCTTACGAGCAGTACTTC.

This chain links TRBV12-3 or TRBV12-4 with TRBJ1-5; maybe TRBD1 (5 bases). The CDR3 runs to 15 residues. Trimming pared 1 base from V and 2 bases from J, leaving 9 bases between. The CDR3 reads CASSLGGSGNQPQHF. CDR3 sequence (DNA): TGTGCCAGCAGTTTAGGGGGGAGCGGCAATCAGCCCCAGCATTTT.

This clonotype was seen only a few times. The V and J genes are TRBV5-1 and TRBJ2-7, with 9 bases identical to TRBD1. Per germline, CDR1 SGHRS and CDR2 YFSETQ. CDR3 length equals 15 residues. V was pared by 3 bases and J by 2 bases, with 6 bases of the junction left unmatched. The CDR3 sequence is CASSSRTGATYEQYF. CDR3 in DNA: TGCGCCAGCAGCTCACGGACAGGGGCGACCTACGAGCAGTACTTC.

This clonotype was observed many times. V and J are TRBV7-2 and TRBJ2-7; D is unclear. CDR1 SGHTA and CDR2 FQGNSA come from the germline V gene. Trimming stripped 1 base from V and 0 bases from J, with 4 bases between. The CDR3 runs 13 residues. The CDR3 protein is CASSLGYSYEQYF. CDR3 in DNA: TGTGCCAGCAGCTTAGGTTACTCCTACGAGCAGTACTTC.

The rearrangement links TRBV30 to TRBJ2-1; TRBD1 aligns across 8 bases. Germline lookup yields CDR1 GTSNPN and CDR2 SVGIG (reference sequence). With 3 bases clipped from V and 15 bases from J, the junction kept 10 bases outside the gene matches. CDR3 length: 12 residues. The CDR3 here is CAWRSTTGGRFF. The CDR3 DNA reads TGTGCCTGGAGGTCGACTACAGGGGGACGGTTCTTC.

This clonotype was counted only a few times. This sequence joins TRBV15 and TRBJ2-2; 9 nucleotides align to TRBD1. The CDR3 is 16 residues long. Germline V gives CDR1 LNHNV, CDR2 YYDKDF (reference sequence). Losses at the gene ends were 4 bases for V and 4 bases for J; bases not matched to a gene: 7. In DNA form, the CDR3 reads TGTGCCACCAGCAAACAGGGGGCGCGTATCACCGGGGAGCTGTTTTTT. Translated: CATSKQGARITGELFF. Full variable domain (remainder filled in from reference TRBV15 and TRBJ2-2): DAMVIQNPRYQVTQFGKPVTLSCSQTLNHNVMYWYQQKSSQAPKLLFHYYDKDFNNEADTPDNFQSRRPNTSFCFLDIRSPGLGDTAMYLCATSKQGARITGELFFGEGSRLTVL.

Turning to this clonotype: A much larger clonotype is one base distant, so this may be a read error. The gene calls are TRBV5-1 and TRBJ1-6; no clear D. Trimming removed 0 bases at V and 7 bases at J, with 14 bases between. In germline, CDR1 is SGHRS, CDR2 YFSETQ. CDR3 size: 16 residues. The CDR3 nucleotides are TGCGCCAGCAGCTTGGTTAACCTCGTAGGGAATTCACCCCTCCACTTT. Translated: CASSLVNLVGNSPLHF.

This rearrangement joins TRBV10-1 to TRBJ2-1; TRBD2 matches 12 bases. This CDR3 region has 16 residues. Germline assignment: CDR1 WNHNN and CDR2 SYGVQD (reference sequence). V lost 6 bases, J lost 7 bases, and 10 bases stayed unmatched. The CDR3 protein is CASSKLGLAGSNEQFF. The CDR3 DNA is TGCGCCAGCAGCAAACTAGGACTAGCGGGGTCAAATGAGCAGTTCTTC.

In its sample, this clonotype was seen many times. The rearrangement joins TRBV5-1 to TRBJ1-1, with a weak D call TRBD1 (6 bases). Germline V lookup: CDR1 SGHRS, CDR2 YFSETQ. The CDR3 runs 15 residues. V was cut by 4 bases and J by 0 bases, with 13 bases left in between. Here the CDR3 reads CASSPGQTMNTEAFF. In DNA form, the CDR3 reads TGCGCCAGCAGCCCAGGACAGACCATGAACACTGAAGCTTTCTTT.